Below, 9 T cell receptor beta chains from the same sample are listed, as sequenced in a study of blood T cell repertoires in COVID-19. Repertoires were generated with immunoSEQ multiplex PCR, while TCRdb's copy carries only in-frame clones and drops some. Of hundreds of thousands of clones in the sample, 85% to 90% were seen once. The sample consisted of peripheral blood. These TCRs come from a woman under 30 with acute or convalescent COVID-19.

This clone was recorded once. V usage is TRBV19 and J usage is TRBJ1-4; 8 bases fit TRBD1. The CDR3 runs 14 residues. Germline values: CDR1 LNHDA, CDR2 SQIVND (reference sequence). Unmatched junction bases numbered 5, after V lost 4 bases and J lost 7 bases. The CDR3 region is CASSTYGQGEKLFF. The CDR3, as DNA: TGTGCCAGTAGTACCTATGGACAGGGTGAAAAACTGTTTTTT.

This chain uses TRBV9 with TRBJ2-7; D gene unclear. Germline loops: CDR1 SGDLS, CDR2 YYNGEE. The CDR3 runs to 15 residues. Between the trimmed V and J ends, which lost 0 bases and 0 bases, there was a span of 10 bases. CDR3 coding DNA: TGTGCCAGCAGCGTAGCTTTCGGTGACTCCTACGAGCAGTACTTC. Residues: CASSVAFGDSYEQYF.

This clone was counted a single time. Here the CDR3 reads CASSGWSSYNSPLHF. Here the CDR3 DNA reads TGTGCCAGCAGCGGGTGGAGCTCCTATAATTCACCCCTCCACTTT. The chain has TRBV9 and TRBJ1-6, with D unclear. This CDR3 comprises 15 residues. Trimming shortened V by 3 bases and J by 0 bases, and 7 bases separated the two germline ends. Germline lookup yields CDR1 SGDLS and CDR2 YYNGEE.

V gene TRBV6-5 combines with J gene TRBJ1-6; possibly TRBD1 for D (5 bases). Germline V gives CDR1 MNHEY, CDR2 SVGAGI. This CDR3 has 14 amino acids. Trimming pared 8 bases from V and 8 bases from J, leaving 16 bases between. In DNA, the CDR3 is TGTGCCAGCGGGCCGACAGAGGATTATTCACCCCTCCACTTT. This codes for CASGPTEDYSPLHF.

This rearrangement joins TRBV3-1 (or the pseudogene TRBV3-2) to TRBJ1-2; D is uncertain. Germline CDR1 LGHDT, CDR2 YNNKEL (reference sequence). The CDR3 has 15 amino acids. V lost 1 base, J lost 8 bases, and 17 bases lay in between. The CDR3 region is CASSQGPGTISGYTF. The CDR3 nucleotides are TGTGCCAGCAGCCAAGGGCCGGGTACCATCTCCGGCTACACCTTC.

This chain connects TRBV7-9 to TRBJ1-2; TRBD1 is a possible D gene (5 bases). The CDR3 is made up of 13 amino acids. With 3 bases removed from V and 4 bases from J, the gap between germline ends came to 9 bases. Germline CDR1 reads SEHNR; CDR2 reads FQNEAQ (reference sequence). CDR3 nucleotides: TGTGCCAGCAGCTTCAGGGAGGGCTATGGCTACACCTTC. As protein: CASSFREGYGYTF. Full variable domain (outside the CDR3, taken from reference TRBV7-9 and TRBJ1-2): DTGVSQNPRHKITKRGQNVTFRCDPISEHNRLYWYRQTLGQGPEFLTYFQNEAQLEKSRLLSDRFSAERPKGSFSTLEIQRTEQGDSAMYLCASSFREGYGYTFGSGTRLTVV.

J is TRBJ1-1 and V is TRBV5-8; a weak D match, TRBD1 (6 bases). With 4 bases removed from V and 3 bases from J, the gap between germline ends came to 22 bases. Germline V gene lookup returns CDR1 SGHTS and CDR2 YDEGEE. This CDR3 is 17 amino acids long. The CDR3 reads CASSPRVGGKGDTEAFF. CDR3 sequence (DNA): TGTGCCAGCAGCCCTCGGGTTGGGGGCAAGGGGGACACTGAAGCTTTCTTT. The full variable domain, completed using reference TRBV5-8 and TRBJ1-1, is EAGVTQSPTHLIKTRGQQATLRCSPISGHTSVYWYQQALGLGLQFLLWYDEGEERNRGNFPPRFSGRQFPNYSSELNVNALELEDSALYLCASSPRVGGKGDTEAFFGQGTRLTVV.

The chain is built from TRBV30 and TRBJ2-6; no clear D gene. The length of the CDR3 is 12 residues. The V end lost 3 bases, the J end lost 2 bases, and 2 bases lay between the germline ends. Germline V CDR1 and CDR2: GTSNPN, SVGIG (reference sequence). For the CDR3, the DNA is TGTGCCTGGAGCGCTGGGGCCAACGTCCTGACTTTC. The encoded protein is CAWSAGANVLTF.

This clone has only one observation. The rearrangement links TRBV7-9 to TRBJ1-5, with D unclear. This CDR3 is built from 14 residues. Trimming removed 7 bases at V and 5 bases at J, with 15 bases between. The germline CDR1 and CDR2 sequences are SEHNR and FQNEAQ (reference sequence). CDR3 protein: CASTGGGFDQPQHF. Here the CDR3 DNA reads TGTGCCAGCACCGGAGGTGGTTTTGATCAGCCCCAGCATTTT.